This T cell receptor beta chain was sequenced for a study of beta chain features in type 1 diabetes. Study information: Cell yields, gender and age were similar in healthy donors and patients. General observations from the study: Significant though moderate, a shortening of TCRB CDR3s appeared in all four CD4+ subsets of Type 1 diabetes patients. The study found fewer insertions and more deletions at VDJ junctions in type 1 diabetes patients.

The CDR3 covers 15 residues. Deletions cut 6 bases from V and 0 bases from J, with 12 bases between. Looked up from germline, CDR1 is SEHNR and CDR2 is FQNEAQ (reference sequence). Sorting produced populations that all topped 95% purity. Of the isolated RNA, all was reverse transcribed, and so the sequenced material was expressed TCRB transcripts. Naive, central memory and regulatory T cell samples averaged around 3.9 million reads. Generated by immunoSEQ multiplex PCR, the TCRdb table keeps only in-frame clones and is missing some. The sample shows 680,000 or so clones, 13% of them seen only once. In its sample, this clone was seen a few times. Its target is not known.

This sequence originates from a man between 18 and 35 years old with type 1 diabetes. The material sequenced was naive CD4+ T cells from blood. This rearrangement joins TRBV7-9 to TRBJ2-1; D perhaps matches TRBD2 (6 bases). The CDR3 sequence is CASRPDGSSYNEQFF. The CDR3 bases are TGTGCCAGCAGACCTGACGGGAGCTCCTACAATGAGCAGTTCTTC.